This is a list of T cell receptor beta chains from one sample in a study of blood T cells in healthy people across ages. From the 5' RACE reads, TCRdb called clonotypes with MiXCR, one entry per CDR3 protein. The sample shows about 1.4 million distinct CDR3 sequences, roughly 60% of them seen only once. The sample taken for sequencing was blood. These receptors all come from a man aged 18 to 30 in good health. Both conserved end residues are part of each CDR3. D genes are given only for firm matches. Size tells how often a clone was seen (once, few, many) or the class of an expanded clone, and some rows leave it out.

v_gene	j_gene	abundance	d_gene	CDR3nt	CDR3aa
TRBV20-1	TRBJ2-1	-	TRBD2	TGCAGTGCTAGATCCCGACGACTAGCGGGGGGGCAGGAGCAGTTCTTC	CSARSRRLAGGQEQFF
TRBV9	TRBJ2-6	few	-	TGTGCCAGCAGCACCCGACTCCCCTCTGGGGCCAACGTCCTGACTTTC	CASSTRLPSGANVLTF
TRBV5-1	TRBJ2-6	-	-	TGCGCCAGCAGCAATAACATACCTGGGGCCAACGTCCTGACTTTC	CASSNNIPGANVLTF
TRBV20-1	TRBJ2-5	-	-	TGCAGTGCTAGAGTACCAGTTCAAGAGACCCAGTACTTC	CSARVPVQETQYF
TRBV4-2	TRBJ2-1	few	TRBD2	TGTGCCAGCAGCCAAACAGCGGGAGAGTTCTACAATGAGCAGTTCTTC	CASSQTAGEFYNEQFF
TRBV20-1	TRBJ2-7	-	TRBD2	TGCAGTGCTAGAGTGCTGCCGGGACTAGCGGGGCGGGAGCAGTACTTC	CSARVLPGLAGREQYF
TRBV6-1	TRBJ2-7	-	-	TGTGCCAGCAGTGAAGAGGGACACCTCTACGAGCAGTACTTC	CASSEEGHLYEQYF
TRBV7-4	TRBJ1-1	-	-	TGTGCCAGCAGCTTAAGTTGGGAAGGGAAGGGCACTGAAGCTTTCTTT	CASSLSWEGKGTEAFF
TRBV29-1	TRBJ1-5	few	-	TGCAGCGTCCAGGGGTCAGATAGCAATCAGCCCCAGCATTTT	CSVQGSDSNQPQHF
TRBV15	TRBJ2-7	-	TRBD2	TGTGCCACCTGGGAGGGGCAAGATTCTCCCGACTACGAGCAGTACTTC	CATWEGQDSPDYEQYF
TRBV29-1	TRBJ2-3	few	-	TGCAGCGTTGGAAGAGAGCCCCCGGATACGCAGTATTTT	CSVGREPPDTQYF
TRBV4-3	TRBJ2-7	-	-	TGCGCCAGCAGCCAAAACAGGGCTTTATTTTCCTACGAGCAGTACTTC	CASSQNRALFSYEQYF
TRBV2	TRBJ2-1	-	-	TGTGCCAGCCGATTAGGGCAGGGCAATGAGCAGTTCTTC	CASRLGQGNEQFF
TRBV4-1	TRBJ1-2	-	TRBD1	TGCGCCAGCAGCCAAGGACAGGGCCCTAACTACTATGGCTACACCTTC	CASSQGQGPNYYGYTF
TRBV7-9	TRBJ2-1	-	TRBD2	TGTGCCAGCAGCTTAGGACTAGCGGAGACTTACAATGAGCAGTTCTTC	CASSLGLAETYNEQFF
TRBV20-1	TRBJ1-1	-	-	TGCAGTGCTAGAGATCTCTCGACAGGTGATGAAGCTTTCTTT	CSARDLSTGDEAFF
TRBV5-1	TRBJ2-3	-	-	TGCGCCAGCAGCTTGGTAGGGTTGAAGACAGATACGCAGTATTTT	CASSLVGLKTDTQYF
TRBV10-3	TRBJ1-6	few	-	TGTGCCATCAGCTCCTATAATTCACCCCTCCACTTT	CAISSYNSPLHF
TRBV27	TRBJ1-2	few	-	TGTGCCAGCAGGACGACAGGCCGCGCTGGCGGCTACACCTTC	CASRTTGRAGGYTF
TRBV5-8	TRBJ2-7	-	TRBD1	TGTGCCAGCAGCCTAGGGACAGCCTTCTACGAGCAGTACTTC	CASSLGTAFYEQYF
TRBV27	TRBJ2-3	few	TRBD1	TGTGCCACCTTGGGGACAGGGGTCACAGATACGCAGTATTTT	CATLGTGVTDTQYF
TRBV29-1	TRBJ2-7	-	TRBD2	TGCAGCGTTCGGACTAGCGGGGGGGCACATGAGCAGTACTTC	CSVRTSGGAHEQYF
TRBV6-6	TRBJ2-5	-	-	TGTGCCAGCAGTTACGCGGTAGGGGAGCAGTACTTC	CASSYAVGEQYF
TRBV6-2/TRBV6-3	TRBJ1-5	-	-	TGTGCCAGCAGTTCTCCGGGGCGGGGCCAGCCCCAGCATTTT	CASSSPGRGQPQHF
TRBV2	TRBJ1-6	-	-	TGTGCCAGCAGGGCAGCCTATAATTCACCCCTCCACTTT	CASRAAYNSPLHF
TRBV2	TRBJ2-1	few	TRBD2	TGTGCCAGCAGTGAACAGCGGGAGAGGTACAATGAGCAGTTCTTC	CASSEQRERYNEQFF
TRBV21-1	TRBJ2-3	-	-	TGTGCCAGCAGCAAAGATGCCCGGGACAAGTACACAGATACGCAGTATTTT	CASSKDARDKYTDTQYF
TRBV29-1	TRBJ2-7	-	TRBD2	TGCAGCGTTGAAGGACTAGCGGGAGTATCGGACGAGCAGTACTTC	CSVEGLAGVSDEQYF
TRBV5-1	TRBJ1-1	few	-	TGCGCCAGCAGCTTCCCCACAGGACTGAACACTGAAGCTTTCTTT	CASSFPTGLNTEAFF
TRBV4-2	TRBJ2-5	-	-	TGTGCCAGTAGCCAGGACCCTGCCGGCGGAGAGACCCAGTACTTC	CASSQDPAGGETQYF
TRBV11-2	TRBJ1-2	-	TRBD1	TGTGCCAGCAGCGGGACCAGGGGGCGCGGTCTTGGCTACACCTTC	CASSGTRGRGLGYTF
TRBV5-1	TRBJ2-3	few	TRBD1	TGCGCCAGCAGCGACAGGGGGCTGGTAGATACGCAGTATTTT	CASSDRGLVDTQYF
TRBV5-1	TRBJ2-1	-	TRBD2	TGCGCCAGCAGTAAGGAGGGAGGGGCTCTTGGGAGCTCCTACAATGAGCAGTTCTTC	CASSKEGGALGSSYNEQFF
TRBV5-5	TRBJ2-7	-	-	TGTGCCACCCAAAAGGACAATCGTTACGAGCAGTACTTC	CATQKDNRYEQYF
TRBV24-1	TRBJ2-7	-	-	TGTGCCACCAGTGATTCAGGGCCGAGCTCCTACGAGCAGTACTTC	CATSDSGPSSYEQYF
TRBV7-2	TRBJ2-5	many	-	TGTGCCAGCAGCCTAGGTCTGCCACAAGAGACCCAGTACTTC	CASSLGLPQETQYF
TRBV4-3	TRBJ1-2	-	TRBD1	TGCGCCAGCAGCCAAGCCGGACAGGCCCCGACCCTCTATGGCTACACCTTC	CASSQAGQAPTLYGYTF
TRBV3-1	TRBJ2-7	few	-	TGTGCCAGCAGCCAAGATGGGAAGCCCTACGAGCAGTACTTC	CASSQDGKPYEQYF
TRBV10-1	TRBJ2-1	-	-	TGCGCCAGCAGTGAGGGACGGACGGGTTCCTACAATGAGCAGTTCTTC	CASSEGRTGSYNEQFF
TRBV7-2	TRBJ2-1	-	-	TGTGCCAGCAGCCCAACCGAATTGAGGGGGGCGGGTAACAATGAGCAGTTCTTC	CASSPTELRGAGNNEQFF
TRBV20-1	TRBJ2-5	-	TRBD2	TGCAGTGCCAAGACTAGCGGGAGTATCAATGAGCAGTACTTC	CSAKTSGSINEQYF
TRBV20-1	TRBJ2-2	-	TRBD2	TGCAGTGCATCCTGGACGGGAGGCACCGGGGAGCTGTTTTTT	CSASWTGGTGELFF
TRBV20-1	TRBJ2-7	-	TRBD2	TGCAGTGCTAGAGATCGACTAGCGGGAGGGCCGCAGCAGTACTTC	CSARDRLAGGPQQYF
TRBV7-9	TRBJ2-3	few	-	TGTGCCAGCAGCTTCCCCCGTCTCACCACAGATACGCAGTATTTT	CASSFPRLTTDTQYF
TRBV2	TRBJ1-5	-	-	TGTGCCAGCAGAAGGGAGGCTTGGGGGAATCAGCCCCAGCATTTT	CASRREAWGNQPQHF
TRBV10-3	TRBJ2-2	few	-	TGTGCCATCAGTGAACCGCTGGGGGCCGGGGAGCTGTTTTTT	CAISEPLGAGELFF
TRBV5-1	TRBJ2-5	-	-	TGCGCCAGCAGCCGGATAGGGACAACCAGGAAGACCCAGTACTTC	CASSRIGTTRKTQYF
TRBV27	TRBJ2-3	-	-	TGTGCCAGCAGTTTCGTTAGCTCTAGCACAGATACGCAGTATTTT	CASSFVSSSTDTQYF